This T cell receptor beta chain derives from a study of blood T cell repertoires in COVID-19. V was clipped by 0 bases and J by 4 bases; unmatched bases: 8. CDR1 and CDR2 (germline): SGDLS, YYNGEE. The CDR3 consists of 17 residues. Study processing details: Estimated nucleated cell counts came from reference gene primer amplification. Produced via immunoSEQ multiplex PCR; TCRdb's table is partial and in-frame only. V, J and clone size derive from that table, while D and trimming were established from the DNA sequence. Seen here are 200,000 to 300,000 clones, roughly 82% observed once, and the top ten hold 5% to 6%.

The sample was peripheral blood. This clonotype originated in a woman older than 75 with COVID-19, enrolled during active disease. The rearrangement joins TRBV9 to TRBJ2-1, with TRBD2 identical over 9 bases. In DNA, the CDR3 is TGTGCCAGCAGCGTAGGGGGGGCTAGCGGGGCTTACAATGAGCAGTTCTTC. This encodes CASSVGGASGAYNEQFF.